Following are 32 T cell receptor beta chains from one sample sequenced in a study of spatial heterogeneity in lung cancer. As to time point: sample taken at primary tumor resection. Sequencing was performed on whole RNA extracted from tumor and nontumor lung tissue, or from frozen PBMC, and the material was left unsorted. TCRdb passed the 5' RACE reads through MiXCR, listing each CDR3 protein once. The top ten hold 11% of the sample, which has approximately 49,000 distinct CDR3 sequences, approximately 5% seen once. Sequencing used PBMCs, obtained at surgery. The receptors were gathered from a male donor with early-stage non-small cell lung cancer.

This chain connects TRBV10-2 to TRBJ1-5, with D perhaps TRBD1 (5 bases). Germline V gene data show CDR1 as WSHSY and CDR2 as SAAADI. The CDR3 has 14 residues. Trimming stripped 2 bases from V and 7 bases from J, with 12 bases between. CDR3 DNA: TGCGCCAGCAGTGAGAGCGGGGCAGGACAGCCCCAGCATTTT. It codes for CASSESGAGQPQHF.

The CDR3 reads CASSKPGQGISSGANVLTF. The CDR3 nucleotides read TGTGCCAGCAGTAAACCGGGACAGGGAATTTCCTCTGGGGCCAACGTCCTGACTTTC. The chain carries TRBV6-5 and TRBJ2-6; 9 bases map to TRBD1. Germline CDR1 and CDR2: MNHEY and SVGAGI. This CDR3 is 19 amino acids long. J gave up 0 bases and V 5 bases, and 11 bases lay outside the gene matches.

The table lists this clonotype with many counts. This rearrangement joins TRBV29-1 to TRBJ2-3, with D uncertain. Trimming removed 3 bases from V and 6 bases from J, with 19 bases in between. Germline V gene sequence: CDR1 SQVTM, CDR2 ANQGSEA. There are 15 residues in the CDR3. The CDR3 DNA reads TGCAGCGTTGAGGGCCTAAATCATCTAGACGATACGCAGTATTTT. Translating it yields CSVEGLNHLDDTQYF.

The chain recombines TRBV7-2 with TRBJ2-1; D is unclear. The V end was cut by 5 bases, the J end by 5 bases, with 16 bases between. The germline CDR1 and CDR2 sequences are SGHTA and FQGNSA. The CDR3 covers 15 residues. In DNA, the CDR3 is TGTGCCAGCAGCCTCCGTGGAACGGGCAACAATGAGCAGTTCTTC. Its translation: CASSLRGTGNNEQFF.

The chain recombines TRBV9 with TRBJ1-4, with 10 bases lining up with TRBD1. The germline V gene has CDR1 SGDLS and CDR2 YYNGEE. V gave up 3 bases and J gave up 7 bases; unmatched junction bases: 6. This CDR3 contains 15 residues. The CDR3 DNA sequence: TGTGCCAGCAGCGCGACCGGGACAGGGGCTGAAAAACTGTTTTTT. This gives the protein CASSATGTGAEKLFF. Variable domain in full (rest from reference TRBV9 and TRBJ1-4): DSGVTQTPKHLITATGQRVTLRCSPRSGDLSVYWYQQSLDQGLQFLIQYYNGEERAKGNILERFSAQQFPDLHSELNLSSLELGDSALYFCASSATGTGAEKLFFGSGTQLSVL.

This clonotype was seen at least ten times. The chain recombines TRBV6-1 with TRBJ1-1; no reliable D call. The CDR3 has 11 amino acids. Trimming removed 7 bases at V and 2 bases at J, with 5 bases between. Germline V gene lookup returns CDR1 MNHNS and CDR2 SASEGT. CDR3 bases: TGTGCCAGCATGGCCAACACTGAAGCTTTCTTT. Protein: CASMANTEAFF.

Many counts were recorded for this clonotype. The DNA for the CDR3 is TGTGCCAGCAGCCACTCCGCCTCCTACGAGCAGTACTTC. Residues: CASSHSASYEQYF. This chain links TRBV7-9 with TRBJ2-7; D uncertain. The CDR3 is 13 amino acids. V lost 5 bases, J lost 0 bases, and 8 bases lay in between. Germline V gene data show CDR1 as SEHNR and CDR2 as FQNEAQ (reference sequence).

This clonotype was picked up many times. The V gene is TRBV4-2, the J gene TRBJ2-3; TRBD1 matches at 8 bases. Germline values: CDR1 LGHNA, CDR2 YNFKEQ. J was trimmed by 0 bases and V by 5 bases; bases with no gene match: 10. The CDR3 loop spans 17 amino acids. The CDR3 coding sequence is TGTGCCAGCAGCTCACCGACAGGGGTTCTCAGCACAGATACGCAGTATTTT. Its translation: CASSSPTGVLSTDTQYF.

This clonotype appeared many times. The gene calls are TRBV7-2 and TRBJ2-3; a possible D gene is TRBD2 (5 bases). Germline CDR1 is SGHTA and CDR2 is FQGNSA. The CDR3 is 14 residues long. Trimming took 11 bases from V and 1 from J, leaving 16 bases between them. CDR3 amino acids: CASGLSPGTDTQYF. The CDR3 DNA reads as TGTGCCTCAGGACTTTCCCCGGGCACAGATACGCAGTATTTT. Looking up the rest from reference TRBV7-2 and TRBJ2-3 gives the full variable domain: GAGVSQSPSNKVTEKGKDVELRCDPISGHTALYWYRQSLGQGLEFLIYFQGNSAPDKSGLPSDRFSAERTGGSVSTLTIQRTQQEDSAVYLCASGLSPGTDTQYFGPGTRLTVL.

This clonotype was counted many times. For the CDR3, the DNA is TGCAGCGTTGTCTCGGGGGCAGGTCAGCCCCAGCATTTT. It yields the protein CSVVSGAGQPQHF. The genes are TRBV29-1 and TRBJ1-5; maybe TRBD1 (6 bases). There are 13 residues in the CDR3. Germline CDR1 is SQVTM and CDR2 is ANQGSEA. The germline V and J ends were trimmed by 4 bases and 6 bases, with 13 bases remaining between them.

This clonotype was observed at least ten times. The V and J genes are TRBV10-3 and TRBJ2-2; 13 bases match TRBD2. CDR1 and CDR2 (germline): ENHRY, SYGVKD. After removal of 6 bases from V and 1 base from J, the junction contained 11 bases not matched to a gene. The length of the CDR3 is 19 residues. This CDR3 is CAISPGLAGASQNTGELFF. The CDR3 DNA is TGTGCCATCAGCCCCGGACTAGCGGGAGCCAGCCAGAACACCGGGGAGCTGTTTTTT.

In this sample, this clonotype turned up many times. The V gene is TRBV20-1, the J gene TRBJ2-2; 8 bases align to TRBD2. V was clipped by 2 bases and J by 3 bases; unmatched bases: 5. Germline CDR1 reads DFQATT; CDR2 reads SNEGSKA (reference sequence). This CDR3 contains 15 residues. CDR3 in DNA: TGCAGTGCTAGACGCACTAGCGGTGACACCGGGGAGCTGTTTTTT. Protein sequence: CSARRTSGDTGELFF.

At least ten counts were recorded for this clonotype. An end of the junction differs from the germline gene, which may be a read error. This rearrangement joins TRBV7-7 to TRBJ2-2; 15 bases match TRBD2. The germline V gene has CDR1 SSHAT and CDR2 FNYEAQ (reference sequence). The CDR3 length is 16 residues. The DNA of the CDR3 is TGTGCTAGCAGCCCGGGACTAGCGGGAGGTAACGGGGAGCTGTTTTTT. Protein: CASSPGLAGGNGELFF.

This clonotype was seen ten or more times. The chain employs TRBV20-1 and TRBJ1-1, with D maybe TRBD1 (6 bases). The CDR3 covers 14 residues. The V end lost 0 bases, the J end lost 0 bases, and 8 bases lay between the germline ends. Germline-derived CDR1 and CDR2 are DFQATT and SNEGSKA (reference sequence). CDR3 sequence: CSARDRGLNTEAFF. The CDR3 coding sequence is TGCAGTGCTAGAGACAGGGGTTTGAACACTGAAGCTTTCTTT.

This clonotype has a count of ten or more. This sequence joins TRBV7-9 and TRBJ2-2; tentatively, D is TRBD2 (6 bases). The CDR3 is 16 residues long. Germline loops: CDR1 SEHNR, CDR2 FQNEAQ (reference sequence). Between the trimmed V and J ends, which lost 5 bases and 4 bases, there was a span of 17 bases. The CDR3, as DNA: TGTGCCAGCAGCCGGCAGGGAGGAAGAAGCACCGGGGAGCTGTTTTTT. It encodes CASSRQGGRSTGELFF.

This clonotype was seen repeatedly, ten times or more. The chain is built from TRBV29-1 and TRBJ2-7; D not resolved. CDR3 length equals 13 residues. CDR1 is SQVTM, CDR2 ANQGSEA, per germline. V shed 1 base and J shed 2 bases, with 9 bases lying between them. The CDR3 coding sequence is TGCAGCGTTGAAGGGCGATACCCCTACGAGCAGTACTTC. Amino acid sequence: CSVEGRYPYEQYF.

This clonotype has a count of ten or more. In DNA, the CDR3 is TGTGCCAGCAGCCAAGCGGCTTACAGGGGCAACACCGGGGAGCTGTTTTTT. Translation: CASSQAAYRGNTGELFF. The chain carries TRBV3-1 and TRBJ2-2; 7 bases fit TRBD1. CDR1 and CDR2 (germline): LGHDT, YNNKEL (reference sequence). The CDR3 spans 17 residues. Trimming took 1 base from V and 2 from J; bases not matched to a gene: 7.

This clonotype came up many times. This chain joins TRBV5-4 and TRBJ2-7; D possibly corresponds to TRBD2 (6 bases). CDR3 size: 15 residues. Trimming shortened V by 4 bases and J by 4 bases, and 18 bases separated the two germline ends. Germline CDR1 reads SGHNT; CDR2 reads YYREEE (reference sequence). The DNA for the CDR3 is TGTGCCAGCAGCGAAAAGTCCCGGGACTCTTACGAGCAGTACTTC. It codes for CASSEKSRDSYEQYF.

This clonotype was found many times. The J gene is TRBJ2-2, the V gene TRBV11-2, with unresolved D. The CDR3 is made up of 14 amino acids. Germline assignment: CDR1 SGHAT and CDR2 FQNNGV. V was shortened by 6 bases and J by 6 bases, with 14 bases between the two germline ends. The CDR3 nucleotides read TGTGCCAGCAGGGCCCAAATATCCTCCGGGGAGCTGTTTTTT. Amino acid sequence: CASRAQISSGELFF.

This clonotype has ten or more counts. V is TRBV20-1 and J is TRBJ2-3, with 8 bases lining up with TRBD2. Trimming cost V 1 base and J 2 bases; bases outside gene matches: 5. Looked up from germline, CDR1 is DFQATT and CDR2 is SNEGSKA (reference sequence). The CDR3 is 15 amino acids. In DNA, the CDR3 is TGCAGTGCTAGAGGGGGCGGGAGGAACACAGATACGCAGTATTTT. Residues: CSARGGGRNTDTQYF.

This clonotype was detected ten times or more. The chain is built from TRBV20-1 and TRBJ1-2, with 9 positions matching TRBD1. V trimming: 0 bases; J trimming: 4 bases; junction bases outside the gene matches: 15. The CDR3 has 18 residues. The germline V gene has CDR1 DFQATT and CDR2 SNEGSKA (reference sequence). This CDR3 reads CSARDHGDREGWSYGYTF. The CDR3 DNA reads as TGCAGTGCTAGAGATCATGGGGACAGGGAAGGTTGGAGCTATGGCTACACCTTC.

Ten or more counts support this clonotype. The chain recombines TRBV25-1 with TRBJ2-4; tentative D call: TRBD2 (6 bases). The CDR3 contains 12 residues. Germline loops: CDR1 MGHDK, CDR2 SYGVNS. Trimming took 9 bases from V and 6 from J, leaving 12 bases between them. The CDR3 is CASSPGLNIQYF. The CDR3 coding sequence is TGTGCCAGTTCCCCGGGACTAAACATTCAGTACTTC.

This clonotype has ten or more counts. The rearrangement links TRBV4-2 to TRBJ1-1; D gene ambiguous. The germline CDR1 and CDR2 sequences are LGHNA and YNFKEQ. The CDR3 is made up of 13 amino acids. The V and J ends lost 1 base and 4 bases respectively, with 7 bases between them. The CDR3 here is CASSQGPGTEAFF. The CDR3 nucleotides are TGTGCCAGCAGCCAAGGACCGGGCACTGAAGCTTTCTTT.

In this sample, this clonotype turned up many times. The V gene is TRBV7-3, the J gene TRBJ2-2; D ambiguous. The V end was cut by 5 bases, the J end by 4 bases, with 8 bases between. Per the germline V gene, CDR1 is SGHTA and CDR2 is FQGTGA. CDR3 length: 13 residues. The CDR3 DNA is TGTGCCAGCAGCGCCCTAGGCACCGGGGAGCTGTTTTTT. Amino acids: CASSALGTGELFF.

This clonotype has ten or more counts. This CDR3 is CASGRGGQGNEKLFF. The CDR3 bases are TGTGCCAGCGGCCGGGGGGGGCAAGGAAATGAAAAACTGTTTTTT. The chain recombines TRBV7-2 with TRBJ1-4, with D maybe TRBD1 (6 bases). The V gene lost 8 bases and the J gene lost 5 bases, with 18 bases spanning the gap. Looked up from germline, CDR1 is SGHTA and CDR2 is FQGNSA. The CDR3 has 15 residues.

In regard to this clonotype: A read error may explain this, as a much larger clone is one base away. The chain has TRBV10-3 and TRBJ2-5, with a weak D call TRBD2 (5 bases). The CDR3 loop spans 14 amino acids. Between the trimmed V and J ends, which lost 0 bases and 3 bases, there was a span of 8 bases. CDR1 and CDR2 (germline): ENHRY, SYGVKD. The CDR3 nucleotides are TGTGCCATCAGTGAGTCTAGCGAGAAAGAGACCCAGTACTTC. Protein product: CAISESSEKETQYF.

This clonotype was detected ten times or more. The chain is built from TRBV5-1 and TRBJ1-1; TRBD1 matches 7 bases. The V gene end was trimmed by 0 bases and the J gene end by 2 bases; junction bases not matched to a gene: 4. This CDR3 contains 15 residues. Looked up from germline, CDR1 is SGHRS and CDR2 is YFSETQ. The CDR3 reads CASSLGTGDNTEAFF. CDR3 nucleotide sequence: TGCGCCAGCAGCTTGGGTACAGGGGATAACACTGAAGCTTTCTTT.

This clonotype was observed many times. The V gene is TRBV20-1, the J gene TRBJ2-6; no clear D gene. Trimming removed 3 bases from V and 0 bases from J, with 9 bases in between. The germline V gene encodes CDR1 DFQATT and CDR2 SNEGSKA (reference sequence). The CDR3 is 15 residues long. CDR3: CSASAPGSGANVLTF. CDR3 coding DNA: TGCAGTGCTAGCGCGCCTGGCTCTGGGGCCAACGTCCTGACTTTC.

This clonotype has at least ten counts. The chain is built from TRBV5-1 and TRBJ2-3; no firm D call. The CDR3 length is 14 residues. Trimming took off 0 bases at V and 3 bases at J, with 8 bases between the two ends. CDR1 and CDR2 (germline): SGHRS, YFSETQ. Written as DNA, the CDR3 is TGCGCCAGCAGCTTGGGGGCGCAGACAGATACGCAGTATTTT. It translates to CASSLGAQTDTQYF.

About this clonotype: A much larger clone lies a single base off, so this may be a read error. The chain couples TRBV27 to TRBJ1-2; 8 nucleotides align to TRBD1. The germline CDR1 and CDR2 sequences are MNHEY and SMNVEV (reference sequence). CDR3 size: 12 residues. V trimming: 11 bases; J trimming: 5 bases; junction bases outside the gene matches: 7. In DNA form, the CDR3 reads TGTGCCCGCTTTACAGGGGGTTATGGCTACACCTTC. Residues: CARFTGGYGYTF.

This clonotype has a count of ten or more. The V and J genes are TRBV11-2 and TRBJ2-1; D perhaps matches TRBD1 (6 bases). The V gene's germline CDR1 is SGHAT and CDR2 FQNNGV. V was shortened by 0 bases and J by 16 bases, with 19 bases between the two germline ends. The CDR3 covers 14 residues. CDR3 DNA sequence: TGTGCCAGCAGCTTAGATCTGGGGGCAGGGGTAGGTTTCTTC. Translating it yields CASSLDLGAGVGFF.

The rearrangement joins TRBV11-2 to TRBJ2-5; D perhaps matches TRBD1 (5 bases). Germline V gene lookup returns CDR1 SGHAT and CDR2 FQNNGV. CDR3 length: 14 residues. Trimming removed 4 bases from V and 1 base from J, with 10 bases in between. This CDR3 is CASSWQGIQETQYF. The CDR3 DNA reads TGTGCCAGCAGCTGGCAGGGCATCCAAGAGACCCAGTACTTC.